The 24 T cell receptor beta chains reported below all come from one sample, sequenced in a study of early T cells in non-severe SARS-CoV-2 infection (dated by TCRdb to the early 2020s). Preparation of the library involved 5' RACE. Instrument used: NextSeq 500. The public sequencing data were trimmed at Q25 with fastp and processed into clonotypes with MiXCR by TCRdb, which kept only in-frame beta chains. Merged by CDR3 protein, the rows form single entries marked with the most common genes and DNA. The sample profile shows 65,000 to 90,000 distinct CDR3 sequences; 9% to 15% of them were found once. About 6.5% of the sample belongs to the ten largest clones. The sample comprised whole blood. The receptors here all came from an adult who was a healthcare worker with PCR-confirmed SARS-CoV-2 infection or an uninfected control (not recorded which).

The genes are TRBV24-1 and TRBJ2-1; TRBD2 is a possible D gene (5 bases). The CDR3 spans 12 residues. Trimming removed 10 bases at V and 10 bases at J, with 16 bases between. In germline, CDR1 is KGHDR, CDR2 SFDVKD. CDR3 residues: CATGGPSNEQFF. The CDR3 coding sequence is TGTGCCACAGGAGGCCCATCCAACGAGCAGTTCTTC.

In its sample, this clonotype was seen many times. V and J are TRBV3-1 and TRBJ1-4; 8 nucleotides align to TRBD1. Germline CDR1 reads LGHDT; CDR2 reads YNNKEL (reference sequence). The CDR3 spans 14 residues. J gave up 7 bases and V 2 bases, and 3 bases lay outside the gene matches. In nucleotides, the CDR3 is TGTGCCAGCAGCCAAACGACAGGGGCTGAAAAACTGTTTTTT. The encoded protein is CASSQTTGAEKLFF. The full variable domain, with the rest looked up from reference TRBV3-1 and TRBJ1-4, is DTAVSQTPKYLVTQMGNDKSIKCEQNLGHDTMYWYKQDSKKFLKIMFSYNNKELIINETVPNRFSPKSPDKAHLNLHINSLELGDSAVYFCASSQTTGAEKLFFGSGTQLSVL.

This rearrangement joins TRBV11-2 to TRBJ2-3; 14 bases align to TRBD2. V shed 5 bases and J 9 bases; nucleotides not matched to a gene: 7. CDR3 length: 15 amino acids. In germline, CDR1 is SGHAT, CDR2 FQNNGV. CDR3 sequence (DNA): TGTGCCAGCAGCATGACTAGCGGGGGGGAAAGGACGCAGTATTTT. Protein sequence: CASSMTSGGERTQYF.

This clonotype has just a few counts. The chain combines TRBV20-1 with TRBJ2-1; 10 bases fit TRBD2. Per the germline V gene, CDR1 is DFQATT and CDR2 is SNEGSKA (reference sequence). J gave up 6 bases and V 0 bases, and 2 bases lay outside the gene matches. The CDR3 totals 14 residues. The CDR3, as DNA: TGCAGTGCTAGAGATAGCGGGAGGCGCAATGAGCAGTTCTTC. It specifies CSARDSGRRNEQFF.

This clonotype came up many times. The genes are TRBV20-1 and TRBJ2-7; the D call may be TRBD1 or TRBD2 (5 bases each). Looked up from germline, CDR1 is DFQATT and CDR2 is SNEGSKA (reference sequence). The CDR3 consists of 13 residues. The ends were cut back, 6 bases at V and 1 base at J, with 13 bases in the middle. In DNA, the CDR3 is TGCAGTGCGGACCGGGACCGGTCCTACGAGCAGTACTTC. Translated: CSADRDRSYEQYF.

Only a few counts were recorded for this clonotype. The CDR3: CASSLGGTSGRVSTDTQYF. CDR3 sequence (DNA): TGTGCCAGCAGCTTAGGAGGGACTAGCGGGAGGGTTAGCACAGATACGCAGTATTTT. The rearrangement uses TRBV7-8 and TRBJ2-3; 16 positions match TRBD2. With 1 base clipped from V and 0 bases from J, the junction kept 4 bases outside the gene matches. The CDR3 covers 19 residues. Germline loops: CDR1 SGHVS, CDR2 FQNEAQ.

This chain uses TRBV7-2 with TRBJ2-3; D is ambiguous. The germline V and J ends were trimmed by 3 bases and 2 bases, with 12 bases remaining between them. Germline V gives CDR1 SGHTA, CDR2 FQGNSA. There are 15 residues in the CDR3. The CDR3 spells CASSLVPTLTDTQYF. The CDR3 bases are TGTGCCAGCAGCTTGGTCCCTACCCTCACAGATACGCAGTATTTT.

This clonotype has just a few counts. V usage is TRBV7-3 and J usage is TRBJ2-3; tentative D call: TRBD2 (7 bases). The CDR3 contains 15 residues. Per the germline V gene, CDR1 is SGHTA and CDR2 is FQGTGA. V lost 4 bases and J 0 bases, leaving 11 bases between the germline ends. As DNA, the CDR3 is TGTGCCAGCAGCTCCACGGGGGGCAGCACAGATACGCAGTATTTT. Its protein is CASSSTGGSTDTQYF.

This clonotype was detected a few times. This chain's CDR3 is CASSSGRGFTEAFF. The CDR3 DNA reads TGTGCCAGCAGCTCCGGGAGGGGGTTCACTGAAGCTTTCTTT. The gene calls are TRBV11-2 and TRBJ1-1; possible D gene TRBD1, 6 bases. V was pared by 4 bases and J by 4 bases, with 13 bases between. Looked up from germline, CDR1 is SGHAT and CDR2 is FQNNGV. The CDR3 has 14 amino acids.

In this sample, this clonotype turned up a few times. This rearrangement joins TRBV6-5 to TRBJ2-5, with 7 bases identical to TRBD1. Germline CDR1 MNHEY, CDR2 SVGAGI. V was clipped by 5 bases and J by 2 bases; unmatched bases: 11. This CDR3 contains 16 residues. CDR3 bases: TGTGCCAGCAGTCCCCGACGGACAGGAAAACAAGAGACCCAGTACTTC. It translates to CASSPRRTGKQETQYF.

This clonotype has a count of ten or more. The rearrangement uses TRBV6-5 and TRBJ2-7; TRBD1 agrees at 8 bases. V lost 6 bases to trimming and J lost 4 bases; unmatched junction nucleotides: 5. Looked up from germline, CDR1 is MNHEY and CDR2 is SVGAGI. CDR3 length: 13 amino acids. The CDR3 region is CASRRTGPYEQYF. CDR3 nucleotides: TGTGCCAGCAGACGGACAGGGCCGTACGAGCAGTACTTC.

The gene calls are TRBV4-2 and TRBJ2-2; D is unresolved. V was trimmed by 3 bases and J by 6 bases, leaving 17 bases between them. Germline CDR1 LGHNA, CDR2 YNFKEQ. The CDR3 covers 16 residues. The chain's CDR3 is CASSHPSGLHAGELFF. In nucleotides, the CDR3 is TGTGCCAGCAGCCACCCCTCGGGCTTACACGCCGGGGAGCTGTTTTTT.

The table lists this clonotype with a few counts. The genes are TRBV10-3 and TRBJ1-2; 10 positions agree with TRBD1. The V gene's germline CDR1 is ENHRY and CDR2 SYGVKD. With 0 bases clipped from V and 5 bases from J, the junction kept 0 bases outside the gene matches. The CDR3 runs to 14 residues. CDR3 nucleotide sequence: TGTGCCATCAGTGAGTCGGGACAGGGGTATGGCTACACCTTC. It encodes CAISESGQGYGYTF.

This clonotype is medium-sized. The chain links TRBV30 to TRBJ2-7; tentatively, D is TRBD1 or TRBD2 (5 bases each). Germline-derived CDR1 and CDR2 are GTSNPN and SVGIG (reference sequence). The CDR3 contains 13 residues. V was pared by 4 bases and J by 0 bases, with 10 bases between. CDR3 DNA sequence: TGTGCCTGGACCGGGACGGACTCCTACGAGCAGTACTTC. Protein: CAWTGTDSYEQYF.

This clonotype has at least ten counts. The chain joins TRBV4-3 to TRBJ1-3; TRBD1 aligns across 8 bases. CDR1 and CDR2 (germline): LGHNA, YSLEER. The CDR3 length is 18 residues. The V segment lost 1 base and the J segment 0 bases; nucleotides outside the gene matches: 8. CDR3 coding DNA: TGCGCCAGCAGCCAAGTACCGGGACAGGAGCGCTCTGGAAACACCATATATTTT. Translating it yields CASSQVPGQERSGNTIYF.

This chain uses TRBV19 with TRBJ2-7, with 10 bases identical to TRBD1. Looked up from germline, CDR1 is LNHDA and CDR2 is SQIVND (reference sequence). The J segment lost 1 base and the V segment lost 6 bases, leaving 3 bases of the junction unmatched. This CDR3 contains 14 residues. The CDR3 nucleotides read TGTGCCAGTAGGCGGGACAGGGGTTCCTACGAGCAGTACTTC. Translation gives CASRRDRGSYEQYF.

The J gene is TRBJ2-7, the V gene TRBV13, with 9 positions matching TRBD2. Germline lookup yields CDR1 PRHDT and CDR2 FYEKMQ (reference sequence). With V trimmed by 5 bases and J by 5 bases, 10 bases remained unmatched. The CDR3 has 15 residues. Here the CDR3 DNA reads TGTGCCAGCAGCGCCATCGCGGGAGGGACCCACGAGCAGTACTTC. This gives the protein CASSAIAGGTHEQYF.

This chain joins TRBV6-5 and TRBJ2-2; unclear D gene. The ends were cut back, 0 bases at V and 7 bases at J, with 12 bases in the middle. The CDR3 contains 15 residues. From germline, CDR1 is MNHEY and CDR2 SVGAGI. The CDR3 protein is CASSYSRGSHGELFF. The CDR3 region has the DNA TGTGCCAGCAGTTACTCGCGAGGTTCACACGGGGAGCTGTTTTTT.

Ten or more counts support this clonotype. The genes are TRBV11-1 and TRBJ1-1, with D possibly TRBD1 on 6 matching bases. The CDR3 extends over 14 amino acids. Germline assignment: CDR1 SGHAT and CDR2 FQDESV (reference sequence). Trimming took off 3 bases at V and 3 bases at J, with 11 bases between the two ends. CDR3 sequence (DNA): TGTGCCAGCAGCTTCAATAGGGGGGACACTGAAGCTTTCTTT. This translates into CASSFNRGDTEAFF.

This clonotype was seen a handful of times. This chain links TRBV12-5 with TRBJ1-1; no clear D. Trimming took 3 bases from V and 3 from J, leaving 5 bases between them. Germline V gene lookup returns CDR1 LGHNT and CDR2 FRNRAP. The CDR3 is 12 residues long. The CDR3 reads CASGFGDTEAFF. The CDR3 bases are TGTGCTAGTGGTTTCGGTGACACTGAAGCTTTCTTT.

The rearrangement uses TRBV7-9 and TRBJ2-2; maybe TRBD2 (6 bases). Trimming pared 1 base from V and 6 bases from J, leaving 15 bases between. The CDR3 extends over 16 amino acids. Germline V gene lookup returns CDR1 SEHNR and CDR2 FQNEAQ (reference sequence). CDR3 sequence: CASSLVSISSAGELFF. The CDR3 DNA reads TGTGCCAGCAGCTTAGTCAGCATCTCTAGCGCCGGGGAGCTGTTTTTT.

CDR3 loop: CASSPLGTSGYNEQFF. The CDR3 DNA follows: TGTGCCAGCAGCCCACTAGGGACTAGCGGGTACAATGAGCAGTTCTTC. This chain links TRBV7-9 with TRBJ2-1; 12 positions match TRBD2. This CDR3 has 16 residues. Germline-derived CDR1 and CDR2 are SEHNR and FQNEAQ (reference sequence). V was clipped by 5 bases and J by 4 bases; unmatched bases: 6.

This rearrangement joins TRBV6-2 or TRBV6-3 to TRBJ2-5; D is possibly TRBD2 (6 bases). Trimming stripped 1 base from V and 3 bases from J, with 18 bases between. The CDR3 spans 17 residues. The germline CDR1 and CDR2 sequences are MNHEY and SVGEGT. The CDR3 DNA reads as TGTGCCAGCAGTTACTTTAGTCTAGCGCTCGGGGAAGAGACCCAGTACTTC. Its translation: CASSYFSLALGEETQYF.

In this sample, this clonotype turned up a few times. This chain joins TRBV7-8 and TRBJ2-7; D call uncertain. The germline V and J ends were trimmed by 4 bases and 5 bases, with 12 bases remaining between them. The CDR3 length is 13 residues. Germline CDR1 SGHVS, CDR2 FQNEAQ. The CDR3 DNA follows: TGTGCCAGCAGCTCCCGACCCCGGGACGAGCAGTACTTC. This codes for CASSSRPRDEQYF.